This is a list of T cell receptor beta chains from one sample in a study of CD8 T cells in ankylosing spondylitis. TCRdb re-called the 5' RACE reads with MiXCR, one entry per CDR3 protein. The repertoire has roughly 700,000 distinct CDR3 sequences, 15% to 20% of them found once; the top ten carry over 15%. The sequenced sample was blood, either unsorted or a sorted T cell fraction (not recorded which). These TCRs come from a male donor with ankylosing spondylitis. CDR3s include the opening cysteine and the closing phenylalanine or tryptophan. The D gene is left open where the match is weak. Rows may omit the clone size; those that give it use once, few, many or a size class.

TRBV29-1,TRBJ2-7,many,NA,CSVGASYEQYF,TGCAGCGTTGGGGCTAGTTACGAGCAGTACTTC
TRBV4-1,TRBJ2-2,few,TRBD1,CASSQDWTGLPTGELFF,TGCGCCAGCAGCCAAGATTGGACAGGGCTCCCCACCGGGGAGCTGTTTTTT
TRBV27,TRBJ2-2,NA,NA,CASTIGGPNTGELFF,TGTGCCAGCACCATCGGGGGCCCGAACACCGGGGAGCTGTTTTTT
TRBV10-2,TRBJ2-5,few,TRBD1,CASRPEGTGTGRETQYF,TGCGCCAGCAGACCAGAGGGGACCGGGACAGGGCGAGAGACCCAGTACTTC
TRBV21-1,TRBJ2-5,few,NA,CASSKNCRGEETQYF,TGTGCCAGCAGCAAAAATTGTAGGGGCGAAGAGACCCAGTACTTC
TRBV29-1,TRBJ2-3,NA,NA,CSLQTEHTQYF,TGCAGCCTACAGACGGAGCATACGCAGTATTTT
TRBV12-3/TRBV12-4,TRBJ2-2,many,NA,CASRTFWDTGELFF,TGTGCCAGCAGGACCTTCTGGGACACCGGGGAGCTGTTTTTT
TRBV5-1,TRBJ2-7,few,NA,CASSWEGTPYEQYF,TGCGCCAGCAGCTGGGAAGGGACCCCCTACGAGCAGTACTTC
TRBV6-1,TRBJ1-5,NA,NA,CASRGLWASNQPQHF,TGTGCCAGCAGGGGCCTTTGGGCTAGCAATCAGCCCCAGCATTTT
TRBV29-1,TRBJ1-4,few,NA,CSVEESRGEKLFF,TGCAGCGTTGAAGAGAGCAGAGGGGAAAAACTGTTTTTT
TRBV7-9,TRBJ1-5,few,NA,CASSLTGGRQPQHF,TGTGCCAGCAGCTTAACTGGGGGCAGGCAGCCCCAGCATTTT
TRBV5-4,TRBJ1-1,NA,NA,CASNRWEGTEAFF,TGTGCCAGCAACCGATGGGAGGGCACTGAAGCTTTCTTT
TRBV7-2,TRBJ2-5,few,TRBD2,CASSLAAGGRTQYF,TGTGCCAGCAGCTTAGCCGCGGGGGGACGGACCCAGTACTTC
TRBV5-6,TRBJ2-7,NA,TRBD1,CASSPQGAPYSYEQYF,TGTGCCAGCAGCCCGCAGGGGGCCCCTTATTCCTACGAGCAGTACTTC
TRBV5-1,TRBJ2-5,NA,TRBD2,CASSGLAGGPEETQYF,TGCGCCAGCAGCGGGCTAGCGGGAGGCCCGGAGGAGACCCAGTACTTC
TRBV29-1,TRBJ1-2,NA,NA,CSVEVGGWGYTF,TGCAGCGTTGAGGTGGGGGGCTGGGGCTACACCTTC
TRBV24-1,TRBJ2-3,NA,TRBD2,CATSDASGGAGDTQYF,TGTGCCACCAGTGATGCTAGCGGGGGGGCGGGAGATACGCAGTATTTT
TRBV11-2,TRBJ1-2,NA,NA,CASSLPSFSYGYTF,TGTGCCAGCAGCCTGCCGTCTTTCTCCTATGGCTACACCTTC
TRBV18,TRBJ1-5,NA,TRBD1,CASSPGQGEQPQHF,TGTGCCAGCTCACCTGGACAGGGTGAACAGCCCCAGCATTTT
TRBV18,TRBJ1-1,many,NA,CASSPSMNTEAFF,TGTGCCAGCTCACCAAGTATGAACACTGAAGCTTTCTTT
TRBV7-2,TRBJ1-3,NA,NA,CASSSTNRGNTIYF,TGTGCCAGCAGCTCAACTAACCGCGGAAACACCATATATTTT
TRBV12-3/TRBV12-4,TRBJ2-2,NA,NA,CASSPRQKTGELFF,TGTGCCAGCAGTCCCCGACAGAAAACCGGGGAGCTGTTTTTT
TRBV12-3/TRBV12-4,TRBJ2-7,many,TRBD1,CASSRDSSYEQYF,TGTGCCAGCAGTCGGGACAGCTCCTACGAGCAGTACTTC
TRBV5-1,TRBJ1-6,NA,TRBD1,CASSFYGQGAVNSPLHF,TGCGCCAGCAGCTTCTACGGACAGGGGGCAGTTAATTCACCCCTCCACTTT
TRBV6-2/TRBV6-3,TRBJ2-2,NA,TRBD1,CASRTGGMGTGELFF,TGTGCCAGCCGGACAGGGGGCATGGGCACCGGGGAGCTGTTTTTT
TRBV10-3,TRBJ2-7,few,TRBD2,CAISESSSGIYEQYF,TGTGCCATCAGTGAGTCGTCTAGCGGGATCTACGAGCAGTACTTC
TRBV5-5,TRBJ2-3,few,TRBD2,CASGRGASTDTQYF,TGTGCCAGCGGGAGGGGCGCGAGCACAGATACGCAGTATTTT
TRBV11-3,TRBJ1-1,NA,TRBD1,CASSSGQGAVDTEAFF,TGTGCCAGCAGCTCAGGCCAGGGGGCGGTGGACACTGAAGCTTTCTTT
TRBV7-9,TRBJ2-5,few,NA,CASSLTRGTSVPATQYF,TGTGCCAGCAGCTTAACTAGGGGGACCAGCGTTCCAGCTACCCAGTACTTC
TRBV2,TRBJ2-1,NA,TRBD2,CASMDLAGVMYEQFF,TGTGCCAGCATGGACCTAGCGGGAGTGATGTATGAGCAGTTCTTC
TRBV5-1,TRBJ1-4,NA,TRBD1,CASSLALGTGDEKLFF,TGCGCCAGCAGCTTGGCCTTGGGGACAGGGGATGAAAAACTGTTTTTT
TRBV19,TRBJ2-1,NA,NA,CASQTSLSNYNEQFF,TGTGCCAGTCAAACTAGTCTCAGTAATTACAATGAGCAGTTCTTC
TRBV2,TRBJ1-1,few,TRBD1,CASSETTGFTEAFF,TGTGCCAGCAGTGAAACGACAGGGTTCACTGAAGCTTTCTTT
TRBV5-1,TRBJ1-1,NA,NA,CASSLDGSMNTEAFF,TGCGCCAGCAGCTTAGACGGATCGATGAACACTGAAGCTTTCTTT
TRBV29-1,TRBJ2-7,NA,TRBD2,CSVEGREGYEQYF,TGCAGCGTTGAGGGCAGGGAGGGCTACGAGCAGTACTTC
TRBV20-1,TRBJ2-3,many,TRBD2,CSAPPAAGESDTQYF,TGCAGTGCTCCCCCCGCGGCGGGGGAGTCTGATACGCAGTATTTT
TRBV11-2,TRBJ2-7,few,NA,CASSSGSGRYEQYF,TGTGCCAGCAGCTCAGGTTCTGGTCGGTACGAGCAGTACTTC
TRBV24-1,TRBJ2-7,NA,TRBD1,CATSDPRTGWKGEQYF,TGTGCCACCAGTGATCCGCGGACAGGGTGGAAAGGCGAGCAGTACTTC
TRBV6-5,TRBJ2-3,many,NA,CAISYGTIIPSTDTQYF,TGTGCCATCAGTTACGGAACGATCATCCCCTCCACAGATACGCAGTATTTT
TRBV20-1,TRBJ2-1,NA,TRBD2,CSARARLAGRTGLGHEQFF,TGCAGTGCTAGAGCAAGACTAGCGGGGCGGACGGGACTTGGGCATGAGCAGTTCTTC
TRBV4-2,TRBJ2-1,few,TRBD2,CASSPRSSGTYNEQFF,TGTGCCAGCAGCCCCCGATCTAGCGGGACCTACAATGAGCAGTTCTTC
TRBV18,TRBJ1-1,few,NA,CASSPDQGRNTEAFF,TGTGCCAGCTCACCCGACCAAGGCCGGAACACTGAAGCTTTCTTT
TRBV10-3,TRBJ1-3,many,NA,CAISSGPEDTIYF,TGTGCCATCAGTTCGGGCCCGGAGGACACCATATATTTT
TRBV11-2,TRBJ2-7,NA,NA,CASRGAPYEQYF,TGTGCCAGCAGGGGGGCCCCCTACGAGCAGTACTTC
TRBV27,TRBJ1-2,NA,TRBD1,CASSFVGGGVPIYGYTF,TGTGCCAGCAGTTTTGTAGGGGGCGGCGTCCCAATCTATGGCTACACCTTC
TRBV11-2,TRBJ2-3,NA,TRBD2,CASSPRRTSGSFTDTQYF,TGTGCCAGCAGCCCGCGGAGGACTAGCGGGAGCTTCACAGATACGCAGTATTTT
TRBV19,TRBJ2-2,NA,NA,CASLSARAATGELFF,TGTGCCAGTCTCTCAGCGAGGGCGGCCACCGGGGAGCTGTTTTTT
TRBV7-9,TRBJ2-3,few,NA,CASSPTLGSDTQYF,TGTGCCAGCAGCCCCACCCTCGGTTCAGATACGCAGTATTTT
TRBV12-3/TRBV12-4,TRBJ1-1,few,NA,CAIKDGGGNTEAFF,TGTGCCATCAAAGATGGGGGGGGAAACACTGAAGCTTTCTTT
TRBV7-9,TRBJ2-1,few,TRBD1,CASSPRGTGGNEQFF,TGTGCCAGCAGCCCCCGGGGGACAGGGGGAAATGAGCAGTTCTTC
TRBV15,TRBJ2-7,few,NA,CATSNEYEQYF,TGTGCCACCAGCAATGAATACGAGCAGTACTTC
TRBV15,TRBJ1-1,NA,NA,CATAENGAPNTEAFF,TGTGCCACCGCGGAAAATGGGGCACCGAACACTGAAGCTTTCTTT
TRBV11-2,TRBJ2-5,NA,TRBD1,CASRFGRDRVQETQYF,TGTGCCAGCAGGTTCGGCCGGGACAGGGTTCAAGAGACCCAGTACTTC
TRBV20-1,TRBJ2-2,NA,TRBD2,CSARDQGRAGELFF,TGCAGTGCTAGAGACCAAGGGAGGGCTGGGGAGCTGTTTTTT
TRBV5-1,TRBJ2-2,few,NA,CASSSGQPSTGELFF,TGCGCCAGCAGCTCAGGACAGCCCAGCACCGGGGAGCTGTTTTTT
TRBV9,TRBJ1-6,NA,NA,CASNLSGASSYNSPLHF,TGTGCCAGCAACCTATCAGGGGCGAGCTCCTATAATTCACCCCTCCACTTT
TRBV7-9,TRBJ2-7,NA,NA,CASSEASQVEQYF,TGTGCCAGCAGCGAGGCATCGCAGGTCGAGCAGTACTTC
TRBV4-2,TRBJ2-1,few,NA,CASSQDGAQGRNEQFF,TGTGCCAGCAGCCAAGATGGAGCGCAGGGTCGCAATGAGCAGTTCTTC
TRBV5-1,TRBJ2-7,NA,TRBD1,CASSSDRTYEQYF,TGTGCCAGCAGCTCGGACAGGACCTACGAGCAGTACTTC